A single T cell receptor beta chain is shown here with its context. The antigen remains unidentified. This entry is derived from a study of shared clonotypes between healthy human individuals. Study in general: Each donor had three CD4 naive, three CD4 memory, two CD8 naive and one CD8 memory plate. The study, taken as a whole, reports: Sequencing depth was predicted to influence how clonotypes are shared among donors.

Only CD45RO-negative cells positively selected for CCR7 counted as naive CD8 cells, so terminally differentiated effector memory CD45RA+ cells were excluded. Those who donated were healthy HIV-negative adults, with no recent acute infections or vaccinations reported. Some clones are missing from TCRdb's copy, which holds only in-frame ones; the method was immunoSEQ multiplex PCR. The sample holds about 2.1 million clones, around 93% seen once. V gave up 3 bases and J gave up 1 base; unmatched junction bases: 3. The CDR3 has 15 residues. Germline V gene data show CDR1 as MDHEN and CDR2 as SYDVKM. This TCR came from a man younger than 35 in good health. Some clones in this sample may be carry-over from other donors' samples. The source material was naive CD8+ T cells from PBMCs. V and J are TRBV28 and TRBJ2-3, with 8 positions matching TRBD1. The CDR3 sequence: CASSFRGPGTDTQYF. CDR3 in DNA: TGTGCCAGCAGTTTCAGGGGGCCTGGCACAGATACGCAGTATTTT.